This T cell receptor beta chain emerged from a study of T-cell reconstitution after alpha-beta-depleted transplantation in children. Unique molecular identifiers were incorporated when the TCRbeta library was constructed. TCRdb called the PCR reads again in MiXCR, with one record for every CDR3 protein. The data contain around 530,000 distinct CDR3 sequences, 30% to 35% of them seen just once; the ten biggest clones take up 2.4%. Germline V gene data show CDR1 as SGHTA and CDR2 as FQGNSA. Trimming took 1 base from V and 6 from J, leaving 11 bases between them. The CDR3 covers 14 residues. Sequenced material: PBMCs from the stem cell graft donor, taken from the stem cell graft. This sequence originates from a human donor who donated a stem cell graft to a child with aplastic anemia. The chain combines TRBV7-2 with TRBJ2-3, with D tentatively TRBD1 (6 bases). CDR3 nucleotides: TGTGCCAGCAGCTTAGGACAGGCCGGGGATACGCAGTATTTT. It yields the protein CASSLGQAGDTQYF. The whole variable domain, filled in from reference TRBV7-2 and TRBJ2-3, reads GAGVSQSPSNKVTEKGKDVELRCDPISGHTALYWYRQSLGQGLEFLIYFQGNSAPDKSGLPSDRFSAERTGGSVSTLTIQRTQQEDSAVYLCASSLGQAGDTQYFGPGTRLTVL.